The 17 T cell receptor beta chains in this list originate from one sample, sequenced in a study of blood T cell repertoires in COVID-19. Clones were sequenced by immunoSEQ multiplex PCR, and TCRdb holds only the in-frame ones, with some missing. The data contain about 400,000 clones, 70% to 90% of them singletons. Specimen: peripheral blood. Receptor source: a human donor in a cohort sampled during active COVID-19.

This clone was seen just once. The CDR3 sequence: CASSLFAGDYEQYF. In nucleotides, the CDR3 is TGTGCCAGCAGTTTATTCGCGGGAGACTACGAGCAGTACTTC. The chain carries TRBV27 and TRBJ2-7, with 7 nucleotides matching TRBD2. Germline CDR1 and CDR2: MNHEY and SMNVEV (reference sequence). J was trimmed by 3 bases and V by 1 base; bases with no gene match: 3. This CDR3 has 14 residues.

V and J are TRBV5-1 and TRBJ2-3; TRBD2 might be the D (6 bases). Germline CDR1 reads SGHRS; CDR2 reads YFSETQ. V was trimmed by 2 bases and J by 1 base, leaving 8 bases between them. The CDR3 runs to 14 residues. CDR3 nucleotide sequence: TGCGCCAGCAGCTTAGGAGGGGGCACAGATACGCAGTATTTT. Translated: CASSLGGGTDTQYF.

CDR3 sequence: CASSQGPQGQAFTLHF. The CDR3 DNA follows: TGTGCCAGCAGCCAAGGCCCACAGGGGCAAGCATTCACCCTCCACTTT. V and J are TRBV4-2 and TRBJ1-6; 7 bases align to TRBD1. V was pared by 1 base and J by 14 bases, with 14 bases of the junction left unmatched. The V gene's germline CDR1 is LGHNA and CDR2 YNFKEQ. The CDR3 consists of 16 residues.

The chain couples TRBV5-1 to TRBJ2-3, with D tentatively TRBD2 (5 bases). This CDR3 region has 13 residues. V was shortened by 3 bases and J by 5 bases, with 10 bases between the two germline ends. Germline CDR1 is SGHRS and CDR2 is YFSETQ. The CDR3, as DNA: TGCGCCAGCAGCTCCTACCGGGGAGATACGCAGTATTTT. Protein: CASSSYRGDTQYF.

As regards this clone: Germline and junction disagree at one end, which may indicate a read error. The chain links TRBV29-1 to TRBJ1-3, with D possibly being TRBD1 (6 bases). The V gene's germline CDR1 is SQVTM and CDR2 ANQGSEA. This CDR3 has 15 residues. As DNA, the CDR3 is TGCAGCGTTGGGGCAGGGGTACACCCTGGCAACACCATATATTTT. This translates into CSVGAGVHPGNTIYF.

This clone was observed a single time. The chain is built from TRBV10-3 and TRBJ1-2; D call uncertain. Germline CDR1 and CDR2: ENHRY and SYGVKD. V dropped 7 bases and J dropped 2 bases, with 11 bases sitting between them. The CDR3 has 13 amino acids. The CDR3 here is CAITADLNYGYTF. The CDR3 coding sequence is TGTGCCATCACCGCGGACTTAAACTATGGCTACACCTTC.

The count of this clone is one. This chain joins TRBV5-6 and TRBJ2-7; no clear D gene. Per the germline V gene, CDR1 is SGHDT and CDR2 is YYEEEE. Trimming cost V 0 bases and J 2 bases, with 9 bases left between them. CDR3 length: 14 amino acids. CDR3 loop: CASSLGVGAYEQYF. CDR3 nucleotides: TGTGCCAGCAGCTTGGGAGTCGGAGCCTACGAGCAGTACTTC.

The CDR3 DNA reads as TGTGCCTGGAGAGGGTCTAGCGGGAACACCGGGGAGCTGTTTTTT. This sequence encodes CAWRGSSGNTGELFF. The genes are TRBV30 and TRBJ2-2; 7 bases align to TRBD2. This CDR3 contains 15 residues. Germline V gene data show CDR1 as GTSNPN and CDR2 as SVGIG (reference sequence). The J segment lost 1 base and the V segment lost 3 bases, leaving 5 bases of the junction unmatched.

The chain links TRBV5-1 to TRBJ2-3; tentatively, D is TRBD2 (5 bases). This CDR3 is built from 13 residues. V lost 4 bases to trimming and J lost 5 bases, with 11 bases between them. Germline loops: CDR1 SGHRS, CDR2 YFSETQ. This CDR3 reads CASSPWTGDTQYF. The CDR3 DNA reads as TGCGCCAGCAGCCCCTGGACTGGAGATACGCAGTATTTT.

The J gene is TRBJ2-7, the V gene TRBV21-1; the table gives TRBD2 as D, unverified against the DNA. TRBV21-1 is a pseudogene locus. The CDR3 spans 17 residues. DNA of the CDR3: TGTGCCAGCAGCAAAAGCGCTAGCGGGAGTAGGCCCTACGAGCAGTACTTC. Translating it yields CASSKSASGSRPYEQYF.

The chain employs TRBV2 and TRBJ2-1, with D perhaps TRBD1 (6 bases). This CDR3 region has 15 residues. CDR1 is SNHLY, CDR2 FYNNEI, per germline. V lost 7 bases, J lost 0 bases, and 13 bases lay in between. The DNA of the CDR3 is TGTGCCAGCAAGGGGGTGGGAGACTCCTACAATGAGCAGTTCTTC. Translating gives CASKGVGDSYNEQFF.

The V and J genes are TRBV2 and TRBJ2-1; 7 bases map to TRBD1. The ends lost 8 bases at V and 7 bases at J; junction bases unmatched: 5. The germline gives CDR1 SNHLY, CDR2 FYNNEI. This CDR3 comprises 12 residues. CDR3 sequence reads: CASEGAGNEQFF. In DNA form, the CDR3 reads TGTGCCAGCGAGGGGGCAGGTAATGAGCAGTTCTTC. Complete variable domain (other parts from reference TRBV2 and TRBJ2-1): EPEVTQTPSHQVTQMGQEVILRCVPISNHLYFYWYRQILGQKVEFLVSFYNNEISEKSEIFDDQFSVERPDGSNFTLKIRSTKLEDSAMYFCASEGAGNEQFFGPGTRLTVL.

V gene TRBV6-6 combines with J gene TRBJ1-5; D is possibly TRBD1 (5 bases). The germline CDR1 and CDR2 sequences are MNHNY and SVGAGI (reference sequence). This CDR3 contains 16 residues. The V and J ends lost 5 bases and 4 bases respectively, with 18 bases between them. The DNA for the CDR3 is TGTGCCAGCAGTCGACGGGGGGGACGGGAGAATCAGCCCCAGCATTTT. Its translation is CASSRRGGRENQPQHF.

The table lists this clone with a count of one. This rearrangement joins TRBV11-3 to TRBJ2-2; no clear D gene. The germline gives CDR1 SGHNT, CDR2 YENEEA. The CDR3 has 16 residues. The V gene lost 3 bases and the J gene lost 2 bases, with 13 bases spanning the gap. In DNA form, the CDR3 reads TGTGCCAGCAGCTTGCGAGAGAGGAGTAACACCGGGGAGCTGTTTTTT. This encodes CASSLRERSNTGELFF.

CDR3 residues: CSVGGGQGGEQFF. CDR3 DNA sequence: TGCAGCGTTGGAGGGGGACAGGGGGGTGAGCAGTTCTTC. The chain couples TRBV29-1 to TRBJ2-1, with TRBD1 identical over 11 bases. Trimming at V came to 4 bases and at J to 9 bases, leaving 5 bases not matched to a gene. Germline V gives CDR1 SQVTM, CDR2 ANQGSEA. CDR3 length equals 13 residues.

V gene TRBV3-1 (or the pseudogene TRBV3-2) combines with J gene TRBJ2-5, with TRBD2 matching over 8 bases. Germline loops: CDR1 LGHDT, CDR2 YNNKEL (reference sequence). This CDR3 has 16 residues. V was clipped by 1 base and J by 5 bases; unmatched bases: 9. As DNA, the CDR3 is TGTGCCAGCAGCCAAGGGGGACTAGGTTTTTCGGAGACCCAGTACTTC. The encoded protein is CASSQGGLGFSETQYF.

This rearrangement joins TRBV5-1 to TRBJ2-2; D is ambiguous. The CDR3 covers 15 residues. V gave up 6 bases and J gave up 1 base, with 13 bases separating them. Germline CDR1 SGHRS, CDR2 YFSETQ. The CDR3 DNA is TGCGCCAGCATCAAAGACAACCAGAACACCGGGGAGCTGTTTTTT. Its translation: CASIKDNQNTGELFF.